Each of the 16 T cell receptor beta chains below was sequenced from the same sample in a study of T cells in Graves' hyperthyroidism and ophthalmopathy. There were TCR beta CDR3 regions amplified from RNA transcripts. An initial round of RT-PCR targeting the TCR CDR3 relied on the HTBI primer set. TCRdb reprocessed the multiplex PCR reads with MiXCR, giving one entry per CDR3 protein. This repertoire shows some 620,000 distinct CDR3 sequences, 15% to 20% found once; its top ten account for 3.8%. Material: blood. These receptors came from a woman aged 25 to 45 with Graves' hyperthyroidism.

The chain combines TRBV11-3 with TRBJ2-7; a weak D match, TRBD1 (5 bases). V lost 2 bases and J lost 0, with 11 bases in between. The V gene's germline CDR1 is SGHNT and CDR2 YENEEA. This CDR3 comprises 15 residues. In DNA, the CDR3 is TGTGCCAGCAGCTTATCCGTGGGGCCCTCCTACGAGCAGTACTTC. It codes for CASSLSVGPSYEQYF.

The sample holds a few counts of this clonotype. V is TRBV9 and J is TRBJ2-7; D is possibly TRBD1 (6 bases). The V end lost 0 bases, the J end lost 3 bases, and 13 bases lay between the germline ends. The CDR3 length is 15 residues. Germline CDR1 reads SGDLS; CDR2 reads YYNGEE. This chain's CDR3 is CASSVGSGVGYEQYF. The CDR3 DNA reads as TGTGCCAGCAGCGTAGGCTCAGGGGTAGGCTACGAGCAGTACTTC.

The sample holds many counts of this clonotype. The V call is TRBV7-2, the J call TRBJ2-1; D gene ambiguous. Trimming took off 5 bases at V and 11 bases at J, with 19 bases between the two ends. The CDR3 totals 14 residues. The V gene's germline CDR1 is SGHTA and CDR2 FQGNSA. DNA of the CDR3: TGTGCCAGCAGCCCCTCTGCGGAGCTCTATCAGCAGTTCTTC. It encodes CASSPSAELYQQFF.

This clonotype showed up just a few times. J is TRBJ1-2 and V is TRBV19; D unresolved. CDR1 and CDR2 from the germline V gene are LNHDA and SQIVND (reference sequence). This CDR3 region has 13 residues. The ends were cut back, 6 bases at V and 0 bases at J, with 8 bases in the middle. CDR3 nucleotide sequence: TGTGCCAGTAGATCAGACACTAACTATGGCTACACCTTC. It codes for CASRSDTNYGYTF. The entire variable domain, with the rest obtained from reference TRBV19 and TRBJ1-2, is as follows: DGGITQSPKYLFRKEGQNVTLSCEQNLNHDAMYWYRQDPGQGLRLIYYSQIVNDFQKGDIAEGYSVSREKKESFPLTVTSAQKNPTAFYLCASRSDTNYGYTFGSGTRLTVV.

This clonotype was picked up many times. The CDR3 nucleotides read TGTGCCATCAGTGAACGGACAGACACAGATACGCAGTATTTT. Encoded protein: CAISERTDTDTQYF. J is TRBJ2-3 and V is TRBV10-3; D perhaps matches TRBD1 (6 bases). The CDR3 covers 14 residues. CDR1 is ENHRY and CDR2 is SYGVKD in the germline V gene. V lost 3 bases, J lost 2 bases, and 9 bases lay in between.

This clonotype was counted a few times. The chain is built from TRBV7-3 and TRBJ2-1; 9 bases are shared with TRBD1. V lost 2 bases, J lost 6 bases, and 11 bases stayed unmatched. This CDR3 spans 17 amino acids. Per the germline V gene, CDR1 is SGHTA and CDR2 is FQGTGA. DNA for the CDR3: TGTGCCAGCAGCTTACGGAGGAGGACAGGGGTGAGCAATGAGCAGTTCTTC. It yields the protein CASSLRRRTGVSNEQFF.

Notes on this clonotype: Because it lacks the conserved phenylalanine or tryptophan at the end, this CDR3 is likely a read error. The CDR3 nucleotides read TGTGCCAGCAGTTTGGGCAGGAGGGGAGAGACCCAGTACTCC. Translation gives CASSLGRRGETQYS. The genes are TRBV27 and TRBJ2-5; D possibly corresponds to TRBD2 (6 bases). V gave up 3 bases and J gave up 4 bases, with 12 bases separating them. This CDR3 spans 14 amino acids. CDR1 is MNHEY, CDR2 SMNVEV, per germline (reference sequence).

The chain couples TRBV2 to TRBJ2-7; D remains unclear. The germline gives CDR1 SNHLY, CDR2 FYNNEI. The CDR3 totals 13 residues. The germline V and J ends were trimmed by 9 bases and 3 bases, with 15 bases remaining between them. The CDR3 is CASSIETDYEQYF. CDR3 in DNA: TGTGCCAGTAGTATCGAGACGGACTACGAGCAGTACTTC.

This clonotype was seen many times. CDR3 DNA: TGCAGTGCTAGAGATAACCCAGGGTGGGATACGCAGTATTTT. Its protein product is CSARDNPGWDTQYF. J is TRBJ2-3 and V is TRBV20-1, with a possible D match to TRBD1 (5 bases). V was pared by 0 bases and J by 6 bases, with 13 bases between. Germline V gives CDR1 DFQATT, CDR2 SNEGSKA (reference sequence). The CDR3 totals 14 residues.

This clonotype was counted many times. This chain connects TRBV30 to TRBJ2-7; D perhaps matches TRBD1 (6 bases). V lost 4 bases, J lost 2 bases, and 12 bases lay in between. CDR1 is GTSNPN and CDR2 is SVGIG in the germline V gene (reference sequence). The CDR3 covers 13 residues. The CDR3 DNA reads TGTGCCTGGAATTGGGACAACCCCTACGAGCAGTACTTC. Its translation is CAWNWDNPYEQYF.

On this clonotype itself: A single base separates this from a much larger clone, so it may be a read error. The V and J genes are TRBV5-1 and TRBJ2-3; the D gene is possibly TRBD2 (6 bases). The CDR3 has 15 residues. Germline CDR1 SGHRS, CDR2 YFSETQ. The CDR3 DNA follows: TGCGCCAGCAGCTTTACGGGGCTAGCGACAGATACGCGGTATTTT. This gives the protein CASSFTGLATDTRYF. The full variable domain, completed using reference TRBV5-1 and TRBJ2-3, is KAGVTQTPRYLIKTRGQQVTLSCSPISGHRSVSWYQQTPGQGLQFLFEYFSETQRNKGNFPGRFSGRQFSNSRSEMNVSTLELGDSALYLCASSFTGLATDTRYFGPGTRLTVL.

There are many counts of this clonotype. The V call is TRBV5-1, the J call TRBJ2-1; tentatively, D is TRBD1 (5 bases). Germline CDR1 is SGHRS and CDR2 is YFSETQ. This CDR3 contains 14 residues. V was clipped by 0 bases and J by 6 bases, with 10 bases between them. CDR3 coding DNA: TGCGCCAGCAGCTTGGAAGACAGCGTCAATGAGCAGTTCTTC. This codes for CASSLEDSVNEQFF.

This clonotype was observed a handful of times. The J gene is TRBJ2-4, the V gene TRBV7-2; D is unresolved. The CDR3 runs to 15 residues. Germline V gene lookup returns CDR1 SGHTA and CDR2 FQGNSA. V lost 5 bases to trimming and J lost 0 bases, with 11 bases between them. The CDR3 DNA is TGTGCCAGCAGCGTACCGTCCCTAGCCAAAAACATTCAGTACTTC. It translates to CASSVPSLAKNIQYF.

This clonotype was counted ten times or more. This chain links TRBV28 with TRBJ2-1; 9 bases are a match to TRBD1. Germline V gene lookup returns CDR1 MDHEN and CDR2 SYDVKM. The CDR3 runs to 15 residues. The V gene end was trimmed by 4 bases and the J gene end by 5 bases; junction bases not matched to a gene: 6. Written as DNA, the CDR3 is TGTGCCAGCAGTTCCGGGACAGGGAACCACAATGAGCAGTTCTTC. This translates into CASSSGTGNHNEQFF.

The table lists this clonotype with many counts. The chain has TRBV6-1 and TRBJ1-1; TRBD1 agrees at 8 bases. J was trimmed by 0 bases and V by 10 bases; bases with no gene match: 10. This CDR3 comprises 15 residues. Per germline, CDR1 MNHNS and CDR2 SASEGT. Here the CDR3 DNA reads TGTGCCACCCAACAGGGGGACAGGCTGAACACTGAAGCTTTCTTT. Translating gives CATQQGDRLNTEAFF.

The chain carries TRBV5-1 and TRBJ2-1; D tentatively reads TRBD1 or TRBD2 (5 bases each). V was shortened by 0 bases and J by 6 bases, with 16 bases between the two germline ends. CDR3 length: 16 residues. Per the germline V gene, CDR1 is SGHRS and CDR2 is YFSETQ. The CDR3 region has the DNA TGCGCCAGCAGCTTGGCAGGGACGGGATTCCTCAATGAGCAGTTCTTC. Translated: CASSLAGTGFLNEQFF.